These T cell receptor beta chains were read from a single sample in a study of PD-1 blockade in classical Hodgkin lymphoma. The protocol was immunoSEQ multiplex PCR, while the TCRdb copy is restricted to in-frame clones and leaves out a portion. The top ten hold 2.5% of the sample, which has under 20,000 clones, just over 70% seen once. The sequencing used CD4+ T cells from blood, collected before the fourth cycle of nivolumab. These receptor sequences come from a human donor with classical Hodgkin lymphoma. Each CDR3 is given with its conserved first and last residue. D genes are given only for firm matches. Some rows mark clone size as missing; the rest say once, few, many or name a class of expanded clone.

clone_size	d_call	v_call	j_call	cdr3_aa	cdr3_nt
NA	NA	TRBV7-3	TRBJ2-2	CASSLRGTNTGELFF	TGTGCCAGCAGCTTAAGGGGGACGAACACCGGGGAGCTGTTTTTT
NA	TRBD2	TRBV4-2	TRBJ2-3	CASSQGLADSTDTQYF	TGTGCCAGCAGCCAAGGGCTAGCGGATAGCACAGATACGCAGTATTTT
NA	TRBD2	TRBV9	TRBJ2-1	CASSRRRGAEYNEQFF	TGTGCCAGCAGCCGGAGGCGGGGGGCGGAGTACAATGAGCAGTTCTTC
few	NA	TRBV6-5	TRBJ1-5	CASSYMGDQPQHF	TGTGCCAGCAGTTACATGGGGGATCAGCCCCAGCATTTT
NA	NA	TRBV11-2	TRBJ2-5	CASSLGSTQYF	TGTGCCAGCAGCTTAGGGTCAACCCAGTACTTC
NA	TRBD1	TRBV6-1	TRBJ1-3	CASSEASRGGNTIYF	TGTGCCAGCAGTGAAGCCTCCAGGGGGGGAAACACCATATATTTT
NA	NA	TRBV6-1	TRBJ1-1	CASSATQGTNTEAFF	TGTGCCAGCAGTGCGACACAGGGAACGAACACTGAAGCTTTCTTT
NA	TRBD1	TRBV28	TRBJ1-2	CASTSSVGGRGHDYGYTF	TGTGCCAGCACCTCAAGCGTTGGAGGCAGGGGGCACGACTATGGCTACACCTTC
NA	NA	TRBV7-8	TRBJ2-6	CASSLEWAGANVLTF	TGTGCCAGCAGCTTAGAGTGGGCTGGGGCCAACGTCCTGACTTTC
NA	NA	TRBV5-1	TRBJ1-2	CASSLRGGPRLNYGYTF	TGCGCCAGCAGCCTGAGGGGGGGCCCCCGACTTAACTATGGCTACACCTTC
few	NA	TRBV4-3	TRBJ1-2	CASSQDSRTEVGYTF	TGCGCCAGCAGCCAAGATTCCCGGACTGAGGTTGGCTACACCTTC
NA	NA	TRBV18	TRBJ2-7	CASSLGYEQYF	TGTGCCAGCTCACTGGGGTACGAGCAGTACTTC
NA	NA	TRBV19	TRBJ2-5	CASSTPSGFQETQYF	TGTGCCAGTAGTACCCCCTCCGGTTTCCAAGAGACCCAGTACTTC
NA	TRBD1	TRBV5-6	TRBJ1-6	CASRTGGTNNSPLHF	TGTGCCAGCAGGACAGGGGGCACGAATAATTCACCCCTCCACTTT
NA	NA	TRBV4-1	TRBJ1-4	CASSHEAGGREKLFF	TGCGCCAGCAGCCATGAAGCGGGGGGCCGTGAAAAACTGTTTTTT